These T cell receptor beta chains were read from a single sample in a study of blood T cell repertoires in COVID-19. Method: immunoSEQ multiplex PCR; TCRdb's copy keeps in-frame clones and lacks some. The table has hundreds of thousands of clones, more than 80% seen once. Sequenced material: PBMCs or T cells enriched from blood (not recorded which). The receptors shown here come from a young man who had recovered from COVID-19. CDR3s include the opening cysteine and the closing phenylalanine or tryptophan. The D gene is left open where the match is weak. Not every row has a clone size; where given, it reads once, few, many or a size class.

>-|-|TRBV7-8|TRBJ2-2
CASSTGQQTGELFF
TGTGCCAGCAGCACCGGACAGCAAACCGGGGAGCTGTTTTTT
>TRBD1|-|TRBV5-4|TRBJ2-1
CASSFPRDRNYNEQFF
TGTGCCAGCAGCTTCCCCCGGGACAGAAACTACAATGAGCAGTTCTTC
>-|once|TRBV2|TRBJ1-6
CASGRDYNSPLHF
TGTGCCAGCGGGCGTGATTATAATTCACCCCTCCACTTT
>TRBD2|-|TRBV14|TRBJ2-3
CASSLRGLAGSLPWADTQYF
TGTGCCAGCAGCTTACGAGGACTAGCGGGGAGCTTGCCGTGGGCAGATACGCAGTATTTT
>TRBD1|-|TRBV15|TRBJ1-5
CATSRDGQVNQPQHF
TGTGCCACCAGCAGAGACGGACAGGTCAATCAGCCCCAGCATTTT
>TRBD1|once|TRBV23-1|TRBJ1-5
CASNGQGYGSNQPQHF
TGCGCCAGCAACGGACAGGGTTACGGTAGCAATCAGCCCCAGCATTTT
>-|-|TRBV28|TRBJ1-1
CASRASTEAFF
TGTGCCAGCAGAGCCTCCACTGAAGCTTTCTTT
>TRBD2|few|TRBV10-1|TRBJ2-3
CASSPGGGGTDTQYF
TGCGCCAGCAGTCCTGGCGGGGGGGGCACAGATACGCAGTATTTT
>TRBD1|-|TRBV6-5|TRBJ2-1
CASSPGTVAYNEQFF
TGTGCCAGCAGTCCCGGGACAGTCGCCTACAATGAGCAGTTCTTC
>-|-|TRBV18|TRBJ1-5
CASQDTTSNQPQHF
TGTGCCAGCCAGGACACGACGAGCAATCAGCCCCAGCATTTT
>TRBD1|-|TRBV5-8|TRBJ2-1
CASVGTGHINEQFF
TGTGCCAGCGTCGGGACAGGGCATATCAATGAGCAGTTCTTC